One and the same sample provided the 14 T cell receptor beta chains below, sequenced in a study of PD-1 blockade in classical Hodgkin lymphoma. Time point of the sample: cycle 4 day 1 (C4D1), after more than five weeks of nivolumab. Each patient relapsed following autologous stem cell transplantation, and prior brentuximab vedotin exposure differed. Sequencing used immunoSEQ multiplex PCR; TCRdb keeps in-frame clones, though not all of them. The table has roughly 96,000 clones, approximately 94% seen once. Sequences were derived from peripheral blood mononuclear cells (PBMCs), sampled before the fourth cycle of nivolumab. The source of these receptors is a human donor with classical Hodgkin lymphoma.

Written as DNA, the CDR3 is TGCGCCAGCAGCTTGGCCGACATGGGGAGTGGGTACACTGAAGCTTTCTTT. It codes for CASSLADMGSGYTEAFF. V usage is TRBV5-1 and J usage is TRBJ1-1, with D hard to call. CDR1 is SGHRS, CDR2 YFSETQ, per germline. V was cut by 0 bases and J by 3 bases, with 18 bases left in between. The CDR3 is made up of 17 amino acids.

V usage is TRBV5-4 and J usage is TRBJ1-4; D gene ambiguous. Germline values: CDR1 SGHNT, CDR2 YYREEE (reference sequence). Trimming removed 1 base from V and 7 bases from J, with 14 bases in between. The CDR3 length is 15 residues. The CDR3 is CASSLFGSGVEKLFF. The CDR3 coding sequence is TGTGCCAGCAGCTTGTTCGGGTCAGGTGTTGAAAAACTGTTTTTT. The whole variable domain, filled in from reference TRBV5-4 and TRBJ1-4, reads ETGVTQSPTHLIKTRGQQVTLRCSSQSGHNTVSWYQQALGQGPQFIFQYYREEENGRGNFPPRFSGLQFPNYSSELNVNALELDDSALYLCASSLFGSGVEKLFFGSGTQLSVL.

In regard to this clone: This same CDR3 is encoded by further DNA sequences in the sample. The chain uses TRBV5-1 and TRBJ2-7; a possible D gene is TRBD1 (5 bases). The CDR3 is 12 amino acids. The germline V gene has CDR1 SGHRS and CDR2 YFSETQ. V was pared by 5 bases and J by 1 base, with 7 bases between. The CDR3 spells CASRGESYEQYF. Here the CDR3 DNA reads TGCGCCAGCAGAGGGGAATCCTACGAGCAGTACTTC.

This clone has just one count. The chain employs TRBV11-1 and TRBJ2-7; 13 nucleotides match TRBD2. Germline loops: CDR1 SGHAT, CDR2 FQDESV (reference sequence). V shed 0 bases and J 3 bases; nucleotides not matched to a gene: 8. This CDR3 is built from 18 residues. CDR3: CASSLAFGLAGVGYEQYF. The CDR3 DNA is TGTGCCAGCAGCTTAGCGTTCGGACTAGCGGGAGTAGGCTACGAGCAGTACTTC.

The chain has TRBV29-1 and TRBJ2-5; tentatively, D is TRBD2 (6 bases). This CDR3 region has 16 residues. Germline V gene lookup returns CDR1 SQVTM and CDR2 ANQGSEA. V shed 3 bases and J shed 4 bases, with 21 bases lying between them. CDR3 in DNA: TGCAGCGTTGATAAAGCGGGCACTACGATAAGAGAGACCCAGTACTTC. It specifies CSVDKAGTTIRETQYF.

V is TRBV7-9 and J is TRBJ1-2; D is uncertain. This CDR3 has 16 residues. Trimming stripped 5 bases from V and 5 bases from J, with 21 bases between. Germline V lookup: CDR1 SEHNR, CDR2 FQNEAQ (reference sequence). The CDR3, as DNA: TGTGCCAGCAGCCCCCCCCTAATGACAAGGCTGTATGGCTACACCTTC. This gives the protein CASSPPLMTRLYGYTF.

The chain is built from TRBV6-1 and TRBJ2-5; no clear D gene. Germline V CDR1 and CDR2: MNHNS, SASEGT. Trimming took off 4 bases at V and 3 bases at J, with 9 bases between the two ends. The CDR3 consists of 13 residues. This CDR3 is CASSGGPEETQYF. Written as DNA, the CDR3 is TGTGCCAGCAGTGGCGGACCTGAAGAGACCCAGTACTTC.

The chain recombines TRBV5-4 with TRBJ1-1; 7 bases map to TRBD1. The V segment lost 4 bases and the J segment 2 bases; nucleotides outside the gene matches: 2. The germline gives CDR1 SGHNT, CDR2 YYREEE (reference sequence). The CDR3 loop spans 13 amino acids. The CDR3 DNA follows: TGTGCCAGCAGCCAGGGGGGAAACACTGAAGCTTTCTTT. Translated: CASSQGGNTEAFF.

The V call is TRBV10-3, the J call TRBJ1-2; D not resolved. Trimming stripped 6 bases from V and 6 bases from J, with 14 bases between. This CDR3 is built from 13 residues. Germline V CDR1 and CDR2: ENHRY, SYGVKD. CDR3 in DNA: TGTGCCATCAGGTCCGCGGGCCCAGATGGCTACACCTTC. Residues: CAIRSAGPDGYTF.

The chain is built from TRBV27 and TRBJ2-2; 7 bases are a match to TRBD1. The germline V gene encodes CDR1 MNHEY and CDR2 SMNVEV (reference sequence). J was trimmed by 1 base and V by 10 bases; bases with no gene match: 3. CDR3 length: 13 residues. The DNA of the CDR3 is TGTGCCATCGGGACAGTGAACACCGGGGAGCTGTTTTTT. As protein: CAIGTVNTGELFF.

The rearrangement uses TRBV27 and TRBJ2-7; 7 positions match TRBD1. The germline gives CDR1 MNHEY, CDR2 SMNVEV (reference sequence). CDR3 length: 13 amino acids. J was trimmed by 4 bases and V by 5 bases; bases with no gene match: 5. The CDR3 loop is CASSADRVYEQYF. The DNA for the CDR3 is TGTGCCAGCAGTGCAGACAGGGTGTACGAGCAGTACTTC.

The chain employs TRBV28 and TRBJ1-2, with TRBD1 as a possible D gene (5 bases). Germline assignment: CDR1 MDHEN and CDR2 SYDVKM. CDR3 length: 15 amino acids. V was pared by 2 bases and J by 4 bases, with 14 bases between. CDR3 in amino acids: CASSLRASGVYGYTF. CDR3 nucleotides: TGTGCCAGCAGTTTACGGGCCTCGGGGGTCTATGGCTACACCTTC.

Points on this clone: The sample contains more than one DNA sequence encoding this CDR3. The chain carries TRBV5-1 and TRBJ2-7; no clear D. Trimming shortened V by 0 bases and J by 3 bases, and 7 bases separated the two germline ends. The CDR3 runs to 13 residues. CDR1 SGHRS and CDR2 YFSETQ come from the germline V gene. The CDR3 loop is CASSLGVGYEQYF. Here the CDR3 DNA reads TGCGCCAGCAGCTTGGGTGTGGGCTACGAGCAGTACTTC.

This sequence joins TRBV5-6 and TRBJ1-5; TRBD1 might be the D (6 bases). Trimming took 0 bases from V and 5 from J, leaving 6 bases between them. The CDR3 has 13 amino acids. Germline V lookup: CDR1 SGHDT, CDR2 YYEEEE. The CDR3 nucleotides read TGTGCCAGCAGCTTGGACAGGGATCAGCCCCAGCATTTT. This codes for CASSLDRDQPQHF.